The present entry profiles one T cell receptor beta chain with its context. No antigen is known for it. The CDR3 sequence is 13 residues long. V lost 6 bases to trimming and J lost 0 bases, with 4 bases between them. Germline CDR1 and CDR2: SGHRS and YFSETQ. This sample is part of a study of TIL therapy for anti-PD-1-resistant metastatic lung cancer. Study summary: Median tumor PD-L1 proportion score was approximately 6.3%. Overall study results and limits: Many TIL product clones were absent from baseline tumor, suggesting clonal contraction.

The immunoSEQ assay was v3. Clones were sequenced by immunoSEQ multiplex PCR, and TCRdb holds only the in-frame ones, with some missing. The sample includes 95,000 or so clones, about three fifths of them seen just once. The time point here: pre-treatment sample, taken before nivolumab and TIL therapy. The tumor samples were excised metastases, mostly pleural nodules or supraclavicular lymph nodes. The origin of this receptor is a person between 25 and 79 years old with non-small cell lung cancer. Sequences were derived from tumor tissue, sampled at baseline. The chain couples TRBV5-1 to TRBJ1-6; D is ambiguous. The CDR3 bases are TGCGCCAGCAAAAGCTCCTATAATTCACCCCTCCACTTT. Translating it yields CASKSSYNSPLHF.